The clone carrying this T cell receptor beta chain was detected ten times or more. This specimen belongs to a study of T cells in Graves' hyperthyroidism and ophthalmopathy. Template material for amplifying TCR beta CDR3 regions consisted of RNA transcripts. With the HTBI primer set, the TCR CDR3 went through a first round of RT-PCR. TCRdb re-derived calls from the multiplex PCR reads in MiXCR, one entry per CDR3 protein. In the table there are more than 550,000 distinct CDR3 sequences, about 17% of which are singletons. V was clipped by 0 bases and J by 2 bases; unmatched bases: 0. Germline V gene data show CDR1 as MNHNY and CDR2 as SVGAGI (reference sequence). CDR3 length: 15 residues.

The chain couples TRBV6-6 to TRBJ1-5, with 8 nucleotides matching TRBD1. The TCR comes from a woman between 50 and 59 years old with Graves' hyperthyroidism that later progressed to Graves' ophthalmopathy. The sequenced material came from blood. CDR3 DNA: TGTGCCAGCAGTTACTCACAGGGGGGCAATCAGCCCCAGCATTTT. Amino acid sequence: CASSYSQGGNQPQHF.